The next 24 T cell receptor beta chains were all read from a single sample in a study of Ad26.COV2.S vaccination and SARS-CoV-2 variants. Described treatment: 15 to 20 received Ad26.COV2.S at low or high dose, single or two shots; several received placebo; per-sample allocation not given. Samples were taken on day 63 after the first vaccine or placebo injection. Repertoires were generated with immunoSEQ multiplex PCR, while TCRdb's copy carries only in-frame clones and drops some. The sample consists of more than 300,000 clones, about 86% of them appearing once. Sequencing used peripheral blood, obtained in a trial of Ad26.COV2.S vaccine versus placebo. Receptors were obtained from a person aged 18-60 years who received the Ad26.COV2.S COVID-19 vaccine or a placebo.

This sequence joins TRBV6-5 and TRBJ1-2; D not resolved. V was clipped by 6 bases and J by 3 bases, with 14 bases between them. CDR1 and CDR2 from the germline V gene are MNHEY and SVGAGI. This CDR3 is 14 amino acids long. The CDR3 DNA reads TGTGCCAGCAGCCGCCTGGATAGGGACTATGGCTACACCTTC. The encoded protein is CASSRLDRDYGYTF.

This chain connects TRBV7-2 to TRBJ2-4; 8 bases align to TRBD1. The junction had 6 bases not matched to a gene; V was cut back by 3 bases and J by 8 bases. The germline gives CDR1 SGHTA, CDR2 FQGNSA. The CDR3 runs 14 residues. For the CDR3, the DNA is TGTGCCAGCAGCTTCCCGACAGGGGTTGACATTCAGTACTTC. Encoded protein: CASSFPTGVDIQYF.

This clone showed up just a few times. This chain uses TRBV12-3 or TRBV12-4 with TRBJ1-1; D gene unclear. The length of the CDR3 is 13 residues. With 6 bases removed from V and 1 base from J, the gap between germline ends came to 9 bases. The CDR3 reads CASSLQANTEAFF. The DNA of the CDR3 is TGTGCCAGCAGCCTCCAGGCGAACACTGAAGCTTTCTTT.

V usage is TRBV6-5 and J usage is TRBJ2-7; D is possibly TRBD1 (6 bases). V lost 4 bases and J 1 base, leaving 14 bases between the germline ends. CDR1 and CDR2 (germline): MNHEY, SVGAGI. CDR3 size: 15 residues. The CDR3 nucleotides are TGTGCCAGCAGTTCTCCCGGGACATTGTCCTACGAGCAGTACTTC. Translating it yields CASSSPGTLSYEQYF.

CDR3 residues: CASSLGTSGGRADTQYF. The CDR3 nucleotides read TGCGCCAGCAGCCTAGGAACTAGCGGGGGTAGGGCAGATACGCAGTATTTT. V and J are TRBV4-1 and TRBJ2-3; 11 nucleotides line up with TRBD2. Germline V gives CDR1 MGHRA, CDR2 YSYEKL. The CDR3 is made up of 17 amino acids. With V trimmed by 4 bases and J by 4 bases, 10 bases remained unmatched.

V and J are TRBV5-1 and TRBJ2-7; weak D call: TRBD1 (6 bases). CDR1 and CDR2 (germline): SGHRS, YFSETQ. The CDR3 consists of 12 residues. The V end was cut by 4 bases, the J end by 9 bases, with 14 bases between. CDR3 DNA: TGCGCCAGCAGCGCATTACAGGGTGTGCAGTACTTC. Protein: CASSALQGVQYF.

The chain has TRBV5-5 and TRBJ1-1; D gene ambiguous. There are 13 residues in the CDR3. V was trimmed by 5 bases and J by 1 base, leaving 9 bases between them. Germline CDR1 and CDR2: SGHKS and YYEKEE (reference sequence). The CDR3, as DNA: TGTGCCAGCAGGGGTCAGCAGAACACTGAAGCTTTCTTT. Its protein product is CASRGQQNTEAFF.

The CDR3 DNA sequence: TGTGCCAGCAGTTACTTGCGTACAGGACCCCGTTTGACTGAAGCTTTCTTT. It is translated as CASSYLRTGPRLTEAFF. The V call is TRBV6-2 or TRBV6-3, the J call TRBJ1-1; weak D call: TRBD1 (5 bases). The V end was cut by 1 base, the J end by 5 bases, with 20 bases between. The V gene's germline CDR1 is MNHEY and CDR2 SVGEGT. CDR3 length: 17 amino acids.

The J gene is TRBJ1-1, the V gene TRBV4-3, with D unresolved. V was pared by 0 bases and J by 0 bases, with 17 bases between. The germline V gene encodes CDR1 LGHNA and CDR2 YSLEER. The CDR3 spans 18 residues. The CDR3 reads CASSQDPGTDTMNTEAFF. DNA for the CDR3: TGCGCCAGCAGCCAAGATCCGGGAACAGATACTATGAACACTGAAGCTTTCTTT.

The rearrangement links TRBV5-1 to TRBJ1-2, with D possibly TRBD1 on 6 matching bases. V was trimmed by 0 bases and J by 4 bases, leaving 10 bases between them. Germline-derived CDR1 and CDR2 are SGHRS and YFSETQ. This CDR3 region has 14 residues. The DNA for the CDR3 is TGCGCCAGCAGCTTGGAGGGGGGGAGCTATGGCTACACCTTC. Its translation is CASSLEGGSYGYTF.

The rearrangement joins TRBV5-1 to TRBJ2-7, with D hard to call. Per germline, CDR1 SGHRS and CDR2 YFSETQ. The CDR3 contains 17 residues. V was clipped by 0 bases and J by 0 bases, with 16 bases between them. CDR3 amino acids: CASSLEPDPWPSYEQYF. The CDR3 DNA reads TGCGCCAGCAGCTTGGAACCGGACCCCTGGCCCTCCTACGAGCAGTACTTC.

The chain carries TRBV3-1 (or the pseudogene TRBV3-2) and TRBJ2-7; possibly TRBD1 for D (6 bases). Germline V lookup: CDR1 LGHDT, CDR2 YNNKEL (reference sequence). This CDR3 region has 15 residues. Trimming removed 3 bases at V and 0 bases at J, with 12 bases between. The CDR3 nucleotides are TGTGCCAGCAGCCACCAAGGGGGACGCTCCTACGAGCAGTACTTC. Protein product: CASSHQGGRSYEQYF.

This chain joins TRBV5-1 and TRBJ2-1; D not resolved. The germline V gene has CDR1 SGHRS and CDR2 YFSETQ. This CDR3 spans 14 amino acids. V gave up 0 bases and J gave up 10 bases, with 14 bases separating them. In nucleotides, the CDR3 is TGCGCCAGCAGCTTGGTGGCGGCGAAACCGGAGCAGTTCTTC. Amino acids: CASSLVAAKPEQFF.

The V and J genes are TRBV19 and TRBJ1-1, with D unclear. Trimming cost V 2 bases and J 1 base, with 8 bases left between them. This CDR3 region has 14 residues. The germline CDR1 and CDR2 sequences are LNHDA and SQIVND (reference sequence). CDR3 nucleotides: TGTGCCAGTAGTATACCAGGTGGGAACACTGAAGCTTTCTTT. It yields the protein CASSIPGGNTEAFF.

V and J are TRBV5-4 and TRBJ2-2; D not certain. Germline V gives CDR1 SGHNT, CDR2 YYREEE (reference sequence). With 0 bases removed from V and 0 bases from J, the gap between germline ends came to 9 bases. This CDR3 spans 16 amino acids. In DNA, the CDR3 is TGTGCCAGCAGCTTGGCCATACATTCGAACACCGGGGAGCTGTTTTTT. This translates into CASSLAIHSNTGELFF.

In its sample, this clone was seen once. This chain connects TRBV23-1 to TRBJ1-1; 9 bases map to TRBD1. TRBV23-1 is filed as an ORF, its function uncertain. The junction had 7 bases not matched to a gene; V was cut back by 3 bases and J by 5 bases. This CDR3 region has 15 residues. CDR3 loop: CASSHVTGGQTEAFF. CDR3 DNA sequence: TGCGCCAGCAGTCATGTGACAGGGGGTCAGACTGAAGCTTTCTTT.

V gene TRBV27 combines with J gene TRBJ1-2; D not certain. Germline V gene data show CDR1 as MNHEY and CDR2 as SMNVEV (reference sequence). CDR3 length: 15 amino acids. V was clipped by 5 bases and J by 0 bases, with 13 bases between them. The CDR3 coding sequence is TGTGCCAGCAGTCCGCGGACCGGAGCTAACTATGGCTACACCTTC. This gives the protein CASSPRTGANYGYTF.

CDR3 loop: CASSRTGTNEKLFF. The CDR3 nucleotides read TGCGCCAGCAGCCGCACAGGGACTAATGAAAAACTGTTTTTT. The chain combines TRBV5-1 with TRBJ1-4; D possibly corresponds to TRBD1 (6 bases). The germline gives CDR1 SGHRS, CDR2 YFSETQ. CDR3 length equals 14 residues. The V end was cut by 4 bases, the J end by 2 bases, with 9 bases between.

The chain links TRBV19 to TRBJ2-1, with 8 positions matching TRBD2. CDR3 length equals 15 residues. CDR1 is LNHDA, CDR2 SQIVND, per germline (reference sequence). Trimming cost V 3 bases and J 5 bases; bases outside gene matches: 6. In nucleotides, the CDR3 is TGTGCCAGTAGTATGAGGCCGGGACTAGACAATGAGCAGTTCTTC. It codes for CASSMRPGLDNEQFF.

This chain joins TRBV5-1 and TRBJ2-2, with 8 bases matching TRBD1. The V segment lost 0 bases and the J segment 6 bases; nucleotides outside the gene matches: 7. Germline V CDR1 and CDR2: SGHRS, YFSETQ. The CDR3 extends over 16 amino acids. CDR3 sequence reads: CASSLDPGGKAGELFF. The CDR3 bases are TGCGCCAGCAGCTTGGACCCAGGGGGCAAGGCCGGGGAGCTGTTTTTT.

The rearrangement links TRBV5-4 to TRBJ1-2; D is undetermined. The germline V gene encodes CDR1 SGHNT and CDR2 YYREEE (reference sequence). The CDR3 consists of 15 residues. Trimming shortened V by 0 bases and J by 0 bases, and 9 bases separated the two germline ends. The DNA of the CDR3 is TGTGCCAGCAGCTTGGAATCAGGAACTAACTATGGCTACACCTTC. Translated, it gives CASSLESGTNYGYTF. The variable domain in full, completed from reference TRBV5-4 and TRBJ1-2, reads ETGVTQSPTHLIKTRGQQVTLRCSSQSGHNTVSWYQQALGQGPQFIFQYYREEENGRGNFPPRFSGLQFPNYSSELNVNALELDDSALYLCASSLESGTNYGYTFGSGTRLTVV.

J is TRBJ2-7 and V is TRBV27, with 9 bases identical to TRBD1. Germline values: CDR1 MNHEY, CDR2 SMNVEV (reference sequence). This CDR3 comprises 17 residues. V gave up 4 bases and J gave up 0 bases; unmatched junction bases: 10. The CDR3: CASSSQMGTGSSYEQYF. CDR3 nucleotide sequence: TGTGCCAGCAGTTCCCAGATGGGGACAGGGAGCTCCTACGAGCAGTACTTC.

The chain combines TRBV10-2 with TRBJ2-7, with TRBD1 matching over 8 bases. Losses at the gene ends were 9 bases for V and 1 base for J; bases not matched to a gene: 5. The germline CDR1 and CDR2 sequences are WSHSY and SAAADI. The CDR3 covers 13 residues. CDR3 in amino acids: CASTRDRSYEQYF. The DNA of the CDR3 is TGCGCCAGTACCCGGGACAGGTCCTACGAGCAGTACTTC.

The chain has TRBV30 and TRBJ1-6, with 7 bases that match TRBD1. Germline V lookup: CDR1 GTSNPN, CDR2 SVGIG (reference sequence). Trimming at V came to 2 bases and at J to 7 bases, leaving 8 bases not matched to a gene. This CDR3 has 15 residues. The CDR3 sequence: CAWSTGTARNSPLHF. The CDR3 coding sequence is TGTGCCTGGAGTACAGGGACAGCAAGAAATTCACCCCTCCACTTT.